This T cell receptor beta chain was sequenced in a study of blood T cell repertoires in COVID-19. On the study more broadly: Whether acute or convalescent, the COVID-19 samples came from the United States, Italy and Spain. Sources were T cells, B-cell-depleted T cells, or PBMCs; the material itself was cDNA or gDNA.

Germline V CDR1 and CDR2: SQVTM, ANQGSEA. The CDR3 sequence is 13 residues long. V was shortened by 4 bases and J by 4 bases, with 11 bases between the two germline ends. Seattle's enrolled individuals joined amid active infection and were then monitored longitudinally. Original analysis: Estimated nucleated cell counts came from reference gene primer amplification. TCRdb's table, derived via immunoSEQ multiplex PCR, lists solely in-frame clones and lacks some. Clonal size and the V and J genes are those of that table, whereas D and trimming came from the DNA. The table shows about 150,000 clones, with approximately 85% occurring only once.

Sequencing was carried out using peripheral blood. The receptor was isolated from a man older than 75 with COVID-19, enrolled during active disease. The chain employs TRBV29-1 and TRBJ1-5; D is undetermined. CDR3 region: CSVAGGQNQPQHF. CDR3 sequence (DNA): TGCAGCGTTGCCGGAGGTCAAAATCAGCCCCAGCATTTT.